This TCR beta chain emerged from a study of blood T cell repertoires in COVID-19 (dated by TCRdb to 2020 to 2022). In the study overall: Samples covering the acute and convalescent phases of COVID-19 were provided by collaborators in the United States, Italy and Spain. The material from the prospective study consisted of cDNA or gDNA derived from T cells, B-cell-depleted T cells, or PBMCs. Deeply sampled blood TCRbeta repertoires from subjects exposed to, actively infected with, or recovered from COVID-19 were included in the dataset. A freely available public database, intended as a resource for researchers studying the immune response to SARS-CoV-2, is where the repertoires were released. Samples came from the ongoing ImmuneRACE study (first 160 participants) plus 1,254 subjects from 6 global collaborators. A de-identified subject ID, COVID-19 status, age in years and sex were almost always included in the sample metadata. HLA class I and class II types, where available, came from metadata supplied by the sample provider rather than from assay-based typing. What the research found in general, with its limitations: How much clinical and demographic metadata was included differed by source and by participant, and the metadata was provided uncurated.

Each collaborating institution followed its own protocols to collect whole blood in K2EDTA tubes. For TCRbeta analysis, collaborator samples were shipped as frozen whole blood, as isolated PBMCs, or as DNA extracted from either sample type. Trimming costs V 4 bases and J 5 bases, and their ends lie 17 bases apart. From cysteine to phenylalanine, the CDR3 is 15 amino acids long. The DNA shown is the 45-base CDR3, in frame from base 1. CDR1 is given as MGHRA and CDR2 as YSYEKL, both from the germline V gene. TCRbeta CDR3 regions were amplified from genomic DNA using the immunoSEQ Assay, a bias-controlled multiplex PCR. From the authors' description of their analysis: The number of nucleated cells in each sample was estimated by amplification of reference gene primers within the assay. Sequence reads were collapsed and filtered to measure the absolute abundance of every unique TCRbeta CDR3 rearrangement. Productive Simpson clonality was computed per sample as the square root of Simpson's diversity index over productive rearrangements. TCRdb took this table from immuneACCESS and kept in-frame rearrangements with V and J called. Such tables lack part of the clones; where checked against another copy, unresolved V genes explain under half of the gap, and the rest is unexplained. V, J and clone size derive from that table, while D and trimming were established from the DNA sequence. Across this sample there are about 410,000 clones, with 75% to 90% seen only once. The ten largest account for roughly 1.4% of the sample.

Of note for this clone: Its antigen remains unidentified. No base quality information exists; no much larger clone differs at one position.

The source material was peripheral blood. In this chain, TRBV4-1 is recombined with TRBJ2-5; the D gene is perhaps TRBD2, on 5 matching bases. The origin of this receptor is a young woman with active or convalescent COVID-19. The CDR3 reads CASSPRRGSSETQYF. The base sequence is TGCGCCAGCAGCCCTCGACGGGGATCGTCGGAGACCCAGTACTTC.